The clone carrying this TCR beta chain has a handful of counts. Antigen unknown. This entry belongs to a study of TIL therapy for anti-PD-1-resistant metastatic lung cancer. Study-wide background: Half of patients were current or former smokers.

Indicated time point: pre-treatment sample, taken before nivolumab and TIL therapy. Pleural nodules or supraclavicular lymph nodes made up most of the excised metastases sampled. Sequencing used immunoSEQ v3. Only in-frame clones appear in the TCRdb table, and some are missing; sequencing was by immunoSEQ multiplex PCR. The sample carries about 50,000 clones, just over 70% recorded once. Germline CDR1 and CDR2: SGHRS and YFSETQ. The CDR3 contains 15 residues. V trimming: 0 bases; J trimming: 6 bases; junction bases outside the gene matches: 4. Study results and caveats: Treatment-naive, never-smoker and oncogene-addicted patients were overrepresented in this highly selected cohort.

The sequence was obtained from a person between 25 and 79 years old with non-small cell lung cancer. This sample comprised tumor tissue, obtained at baseline. The V and J genes are TRBV5-1 and TRBJ2-3; 10 bases agree with TRBD2. The CDR3 is CASSLGLAGVDTQYF. The CDR3 DNA is TGCGCCAGCAGCTTGGGGCTAGCGGGAGTGGATACGCAGTATTTT.